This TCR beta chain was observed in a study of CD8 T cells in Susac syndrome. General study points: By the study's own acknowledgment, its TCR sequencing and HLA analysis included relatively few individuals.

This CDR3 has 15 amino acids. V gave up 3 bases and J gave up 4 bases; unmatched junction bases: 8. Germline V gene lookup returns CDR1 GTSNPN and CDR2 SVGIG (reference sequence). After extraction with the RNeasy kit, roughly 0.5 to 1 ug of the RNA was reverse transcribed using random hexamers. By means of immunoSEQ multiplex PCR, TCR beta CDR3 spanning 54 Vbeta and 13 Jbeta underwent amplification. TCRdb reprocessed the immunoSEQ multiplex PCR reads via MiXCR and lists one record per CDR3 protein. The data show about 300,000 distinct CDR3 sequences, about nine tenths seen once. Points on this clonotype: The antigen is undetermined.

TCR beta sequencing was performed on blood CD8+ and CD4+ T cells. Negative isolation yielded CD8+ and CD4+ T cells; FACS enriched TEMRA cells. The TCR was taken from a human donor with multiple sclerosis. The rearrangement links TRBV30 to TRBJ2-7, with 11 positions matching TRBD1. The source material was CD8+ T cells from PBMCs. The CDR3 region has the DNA TGTGCCTGGAGAGTGGAGGGGACAGGGGGATACGAGCAGTACTTC. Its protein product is CAWRVEGTGGYEQYF.